This record covers a single T cell receptor (beta chain). Its antigen remains unidentified. No much larger clone exists at a distance of one base, and base qualities are not known. The germline V gene encodes CDR1 SGHRS and CDR2 YFSETQ. Its CDR3 holds 16 amino acids, cysteine through phenylalanine. The read is trimmed to its CDR3 DNA, 48 bases read in frame from base 1. V loses 4 bases, J loses 8 bases, and the germline ends lie 21 bases apart. The immunoSEQ Assay, a bias-controlled multiplex PCR, was used to amplify TCRbeta CDR3 regions from genomic DNA. The study's own analysis went as follows. Nucleated cell counts per sample were estimated from amplification of reference gene primers within the assay. Sequence reads were collapsed and filtered to measure the absolute abundance of every unique TCRbeta CDR3 rearrangement. Productive Simpson clonality was computed per sample as the square root of Simpson's diversity index over productive rearrangements. Held by TCRdb, this immuneACCESS table contains in-frame sequences only and omits some clones. Under half of the omission traces to an unresolved V gene where checked; the cause of the rest is unknown. D and trimming come from the DNA, and the V and J calls and clone size come from that table. For this sample the table gives 170,000 or so clones, of which about 75% were detected only once. Of the sample, 26% is held by the ten largest clones.

The collaborating institutions used their own protocols to collect whole blood in K2EDTA tubes. For TCRbeta analysis, collaborators shipped samples as frozen whole blood, isolated PBMCs, or DNA extracted from either of those sample types. These data belong to a study of blood T cell repertoires in COVID-19 (dated by TCRdb to about 2020). Describing the broader study: Collaborator samples came from the United States, Italy and Spain and covered acute and convalescent phases of COVID-19. The dataset comprised deeply sampled blood TCRbeta repertoires from subjects exposed to, actively infected with, or recovered from COVID-19. The material from the prospective study consisted of cDNA or gDNA derived from T cells, B-cell-depleted T cells, or PBMCs. HLA class I and class II types, where available, came from metadata supplied by the sample provider rather than from assay-based typing. The repertoires were made available in a free public database intended to serve as a resource for research on the immune response to SARS-CoV-2. The samples were drawn from two sources: the first 160 participants of the ongoing ImmuneRACE study, and 950 to 1,500 subjects contributed by 6 global collaborators. Nearly every sample came with metadata listing a de-identified subject ID, COVID-19 status, age in years and sex.

Results and caveats for the whole study, not just this receptor: The amount of clinical and demographic metadata varied by source and participant and was provided uncurated.

The receptor's source is an older woman with acute or convalescent COVID-19. Sequencing was carried out using peripheral blood. The chain is encoded by TRBV5-1 joined to TRBJ1-4; the D gene is possibly TRBD1, with 5 bases matching. The DNA sequence is given as TGCGCCAGCAGCCCTGAACTTGTCGCGGGGGTCGAAAAACTGTTTTTT. Translation gives CASSPELVAGVEKLFF.